These T cell receptor beta chains were read from a single sample in a study of shared clonotypes between healthy human individuals. Sequenced by immunoSEQ multiplex PCR; TCRdb stores in-frame clones only, minus some. The data contain some 500,000 clones, approximately 95% of them seen just once; the ten biggest clones take up roughly 0.06%. Sequenced sample: naive CD4+ T cells sorted from blood. The origin of the receptors is a woman aged 25 to 45 in good health. Each CDR3 is given with its conserved first and last residue. Each record gives: V gene, J gene, clone size, D gene, CDR3 protein. The D gene is left open where the match is weak. Clone sizes are given selectively: once, few, many, or a class where the clone is expanded.

>TRBV11-1|TRBJ2-1|NA|TRBD2
CASGLPGLAGAGGGEQFF
>TRBV7-9|TRBJ2-3|NA|NA
CASSYSGGFTDTQYF
>TRBV7-8|TRBJ1-2|NA|TRBD1
CAIQYGTGAYGYTF
>TRBV29-1|TRBJ2-1|NA|NA
CSARGRAHTDNEQFF
>TRBV28|TRBJ2-3|NA|NA
CASSPQTAGSDTQYF
>TRBV7-9|TRBJ2-1|NA|NA
CASSLTASYNEQFF
>TRBV30|TRBJ2-7|NA|TRBD2
CAWSGTISYEQYF
>TRBV16|TRBJ1-5|NA|TRBD1
CASSPNRGRQPQHF
>TRBV9|TRBJ1-1|NA|TRBD1
CASSVVVGTDTEAFF
>TRBV18|TRBJ1-5|NA|TRBD1
CASSPFWTGNNQPQHF
>TRBV5-1|TRBJ1-5|once|NA
CASSPGVGQPQHF
>TRBV19|TRBJ2-7|NA|NA
CASSIVPRGKSNEQYF
>TRBV6-1|TRBJ2-7|NA|NA
CASSEKSVDYYYEQYF
>TRBV7-9|TRBJ2-7|NA|NA
CASSLDSNEQYF
>TRBV5-1|TRBJ1-5|once|NA
CASSLDGNSNQPQHF
>TRBV7-9|TRBJ2-1|NA|TRBD2
CASSLIGGSSYNEQFF
>TRBV6-1|TRBJ1-2|NA|TRBD1
CASNRQGPNYGYTF
>TRBV4-1|TRBJ1-5|few|NA
CASSQVVGGQPQHF
>TRBV7-9|TRBJ2-2|NA|NA
CASSSPLASNTGELFF
>TRBV11-2|TRBJ2-5|once|NA
CASSGDPGETQYF
>TRBV27|TRBJ1-5|NA|NA
CASSPTGLRPQHF
>TRBV19|TRBJ2-1|NA|TRBD1
CASSRPLGQGGEQFF
>TRBV5-8|TRBJ1-5|NA|NA
CASSLVAGHNNQPQHF
>TRBV11-1|TRBJ2-3|NA|NA
CASSFSTMGTDTQYF
>TRBV18|TRBJ2-1|NA|NA
CASSPRSGGNEQFF
>TRBV7-9|TRBJ1-3|NA|NA
CASSPRDTSGNTIYF
>TRBV7-6|TRBJ2-3|NA|NA
CASSLVGRTDTQYF
>TRBV2|TRBJ2-7|NA|TRBD2
CASSGRGFSYEQYF
>TRBV19|TRBJ2-3|NA|NA
CASSILGDPTDTQYF
>TRBV19|TRBJ1-4|NA|NA
CASSIGDKHEKLFF
>TRBV5-1|TRBJ2-3|NA|TRBD2
CASSRGGTSETDTQYF
>TRBV7-9|TRBJ1-1|NA|TRBD1
CASSLGQGRGAFF
>TRBV27|TRBJ1-6|NA|NA
CASSFGGTRRSPLHF
>TRBV4-2|TRBJ2-7|NA|TRBD1
CASSQLSRGQGGWYEQYF
>TRBV6-5|TRBJ2-7|NA|NA
CASSYSWTQTNEQYF
>TRBV7-9|TRBJ2-3|NA|NA
CASSSGDNTDTQYF
>TRBV28|TRBJ1-1|NA|TRBD1
CASSYGQANTEAFF
>TRBV28|TRBJ1-4|NA|TRBD1
CASRTGLRNEKLFF
>TRBV2|TRBJ2-7|few|NA
CASSEPTYEQYF
>TRBV2|TRBJ2-5|NA|NA
CASSQDGEETQYF
>TRBV28|TRBJ2-7|NA|TRBD2
CASTIGGGTPYEQYF
>TRBV7-3|TRBJ1-2|NA|NA
CASSRPYGYTF